A single sample gave rise to the 21 T cell receptor beta chains below, sequenced in a study of OX40 agonist ivuxolimab in advanced cancers. Clones were read by immunoSEQ multiplex PCR, and TCRdb kept only the in-frame ones, dropping some. This table holds about 40,000 clones, roughly 85% found once. This sample comprised CD4+ or CD8+ T cells sorted from blood, obtained in a trial of the OX40 agonist ivuxolimab. The receptors here all came from an adult with an advanced solid tumor such as melanoma, head and neck, liver or kidney cancer.

This sequence joins TRBV27 and TRBJ2-5, with D perhaps TRBD1 (6 bases). The V end was cut by 2 bases, the J end by 0 bases, with 10 bases between. The CDR3 is 15 amino acids. Germline V gene data show CDR1 as MNHEY and CDR2 as SMNVEV (reference sequence). In DNA, the CDR3 is TGTGCCAGCAGTTTAAGGCAGGGGTACCAAGAGACCCAGTACTTC. This encodes CASSLRQGYQETQYF.

The rearrangement uses TRBV4-1 and TRBJ2-7; 9 positions agree with TRBD1. This CDR3 spans 14 amino acids. Trimming cost V 4 bases and J 2 bases; bases outside gene matches: 3. Per germline, CDR1 MGHRA and CDR2 YSYEKL. CDR3 amino acids: CASSRRDRAYEQYF. As DNA, the CDR3 is TGCGCCAGCAGCCGCCGGGACAGGGCCTACGAGCAGTACTTC.

This clone has just one count. The chain carries TRBV4-3 and TRBJ1-1; D remains ambiguous. The germline CDR1 and CDR2 sequences are LGHNA and YSLEER. This CDR3 has 15 residues. Trimming removed 4 bases at V and 3 bases at J, with 15 bases between. Written as DNA, the CDR3 is TGCGCCAGCAGCCCCCGGGAGGGATCGGACACTGAAGCTTTCTTT. This encodes CASSPREGSDTEAFF.

This clone was seen a single time. This rearrangement joins TRBV6-5 to TRBJ2-7; 7 nucleotides match TRBD1. Germline V gene sequence: CDR1 MNHEY, CDR2 SVGAGI. The CDR3 contains 13 residues. Trimming at V came to 8 bases and at J to 6 bases, leaving 10 bases not matched to a gene. The CDR3 coding sequence is TGTGCCAGCCTTTCCTTATCAGGGGGCGAGCAGTACTTC. It translates to CASLSLSGGEQYF.

A word on this clone: This CDR3 fails to terminate in the conserved phenylalanine or tryptophan, so it likely reflects a read error. The DNA is omitted, as the CDR3 cannot be located on it reliably, and the CDR3 follows TCRdb's listing. The V call is TRBV19, the J call TRBJ1-1. The CDR3 has 14 amino acids, counting both end residues. CDR1 is LNHDA and CDR2 is SQIVND in the germline V gene (reference sequence). The CDR3 here is CASSSVTGGPTISA.

This chain connects TRBV4-2 to TRBJ1-2; D is unclear. V lost 4 bases to trimming and J lost 14 bases, with 23 bases between them. The CDR3 has 14 amino acids. CDR1 and CDR2 (germline): LGHNA, YNFKEQ. The CDR3 region is CASSLSGSLRDRTF. The CDR3 nucleotides are TGTGCCAGCAGCCTTTCCGGGTCCCTCCGAGATAGGACCTTC.

V and J are TRBV19 and TRBJ2-7; the D is unclear. Germline V lookup: CDR1 LNHDA, CDR2 SQIVND (reference sequence). The CDR3 is made up of 15 amino acids. Trimming removed 3 bases from V and 2 bases from J, with 14 bases in between. CDR3 DNA: TGTGCCAGTAGTATGGGTGGGCAGGCAGCCTACGAGCAGTACTTC. Its protein product is CASSMGGQAAYEQYF.

CDR3 DNA: TGTGCCAGCAGTTACCTCGACACCGGGGAGCTGTTTTTT. The encoded protein is CASSYLDTGELFF. The chain links TRBV6-5 to TRBJ2-2, with D uncertain. The CDR3 contains 13 residues. V gave up 2 bases and J gave up 3 bases, with 4 bases separating them. Per germline, CDR1 MNHEY and CDR2 SVGAGI.

The rearrangement uses TRBV4-2 and TRBJ2-7, with D perhaps TRBD2 (6 bases). Germline-derived CDR1 and CDR2 are LGHNA and YNFKEQ. Trimming removed 1 base from V and 2 bases from J, with 18 bases in between. The CDR3 length is 17 residues. The CDR3 loop is CASSQAGRGTTTYEQYF. CDR3 DNA sequence: TGTGCCAGCAGCCAAGCAGGGCGGGGCACAACTACCTACGAGCAGTACTTC.

The chain has TRBV7-2 and TRBJ1-4, with D possibly being TRBD1 (5 bases). Germline loops: CDR1 SGHTA, CDR2 FQGNSA. CDR3 length: 15 amino acids. Trimming took 5 bases from V and 3 from J, leaving 13 bases between them. The CDR3 loop is CASSGTTWPNEKLFF. In DNA, the CDR3 is TGTGCCAGCAGCGGGACCACATGGCCTAATGAAAAACTGTTTTTT.

The chain employs TRBV27 and TRBJ1-2; D may be TRBD1 (5 bases). CDR3 length: 13 amino acids. Germline-derived CDR1 and CDR2 are MNHEY and SMNVEV (reference sequence). V was clipped by 3 bases and J by 4 bases, with 9 bases between them. The CDR3 DNA sequence: TGTGCCAGCAGTTTGCAGGGTGGCTATGGCTACACCTTC. Translating it yields CASSLQGGYGYTF.

The V and J genes are TRBV7-8 and TRBJ2-4; D not certain. CDR1 and CDR2 from the germline V gene are SGHVS and FQNEAQ. This CDR3 contains 16 residues. V lost 2 bases and J lost 5, with 16 bases in between. The CDR3 loop reads CASSLYGSNFENIQYF. CDR3 DNA sequence: TGTGCCAGCAGCTTATATGGCTCTAACTTCGAAAACATTCAGTACTTC.

The CDR3 DNA sequence: TGCGCCAGCAGCTTCGACAGGCTTAATGAAAAACTGTTTTTT. Its protein product is CASSFDRLNEKLFF. The chain joins TRBV5-1 to TRBJ1-4, with TRBD1 as a possible D gene (6 bases). V gave up 2 bases and J gave up 4 bases, with 9 bases separating them. CDR3 length equals 14 residues. In germline, CDR1 is SGHRS, CDR2 YFSETQ.

This sequence joins TRBV4-3 and TRBJ2-3, with 9 bases fitting TRBD2. The CDR3 extends over 15 amino acids. CDR1 and CDR2 (germline): LGHNA, YSLEER. Trimming cost V 1 base and J 5 bases; bases outside gene matches: 4. The CDR3 loop is CASSQGRGGLDTQYF. In DNA, the CDR3 is TGCGCCAGCAGCCAAGGGCGGGGGGGCCTAGATACGCAGTATTTT.

The CDR3 nucleotides are TGTGCCAGCAGCCCGAGGAGGGGGACAGACACTGAAGCTTTCTTT. It specifies CASSPRRGTDTEAFF. The chain carries TRBV9 and TRBJ1-1, with 7 bases aligning to TRBD1. After removal of 4 bases from V and 3 bases from J, the junction contained 9 bases not matched to a gene. This CDR3 comprises 15 residues. CDR1 SGDLS and CDR2 YYNGEE come from the germline V gene. Using reference TRBV9 and TRBJ1-1 for the parts outside the CDR3, the full variable domain is DSGVTQTPKHLITATGQRVTLRCSPRSGDLSVYWYQQSLDQGLQFLIQYYNGEERAKGNILERFSAQQFPDLHSELNLSSLELGDSALYFCASSPRRGTDTEAFFGQGTRLTVV.

This clone was seen only a few times. The chain recombines TRBV7-9 with TRBJ1-1; D uncertain. Deletions cut 7 bases from V and 0 bases from J, with 6 bases between. CDR3 length: 12 amino acids. The germline gives CDR1 SEHNR, CDR2 FQNEAQ (reference sequence). As DNA, the CDR3 is TGTGCCAGCACCAAGTTGAACACTGAAGCTTTCTTT. The encoded protein is CASTKLNTEAFF.

The rearrangement links TRBV9 to TRBJ2-7; D possibly uses TRBD1 or TRBD2 (5 bases each). The germline CDR1 and CDR2 sequences are SGDLS and YYNGEE. This CDR3 has 13 residues. V was clipped by 7 bases and J by 2 bases, with 13 bases between them. In nucleotides, the CDR3 is TGTGCCAGCGGGACGGCGACCCCCTACGAGCAGTACTTC. It yields the protein CASGTATPYEQYF.

This chain joins TRBV27 and TRBJ2-7, with D possibly being TRBD2 (5 bases). The CDR3 has 13 residues. The V gene lost 4 bases and the J gene lost 7 bases, with 14 bases spanning the gap. Germline loops: CDR1 MNHEY, CDR2 SMNVEV (reference sequence). CDR3 coding DNA: TGTGCCAGCAGTTGGAGCGGCTCGGGGGAGCAGTACTTC. As protein: CASSWSGSGEQYF.

This clone has only a few counts. The J gene is TRBJ1-1, the V gene TRBV6-1, with 7 bases aligning to TRBD1. Per the germline V gene, CDR1 is MNHNS and CDR2 is SASEGT. The CDR3 covers 12 residues. Unmatched junction bases numbered 3, after V lost 4 bases and J lost 7 bases. CDR3 sequence reads: CASSATGREAFF. CDR3 nucleotide sequence: TGTGCCAGCAGTGCGACAGGGCGTGAAGCTTTCTTT.

Only one count was recorded for this clone. This chain joins TRBV28 and TRBJ2-7, with D possibly being TRBD2 (8 bases). Deletions cut 6 bases from V and 2 bases from J, with 20 bases between. The germline gives CDR1 MDHEN, CDR2 SYDVKM. This CDR3 has 16 amino acids. The CDR3 DNA sequence: TGTGCCAGCAGGGGGGTAGCGGGACAGCATCCCTACGAGCAGTACTTC. Its translation: CASRGVAGQHPYEQYF. Full variable domain (missing parts from reference TRBV28 and TRBJ2-7): DVKVTQSSRYLVKRTGEKVFLECVQDMDHENMFWYRQDPGLGLRLIYFSYDVKMKEKGDIPEGYSVSREKKERFSLILESASTNQTSMYLCASRGVAGQHPYEQYFGPGTRLTVT.

The J gene is TRBJ2-7, the V gene TRBV4-3; D uncertain. The CDR3 consists of 13 residues. V lost 4 bases and J lost 3, with 10 bases in between. CDR1 is LGHNA, CDR2 YSLEER, per germline. Written as DNA, the CDR3 is TGCGCCAGCAGCCCCGGCCGTGACTACGAGCAGTACTTC. Translating gives CASSPGRDYEQYF.